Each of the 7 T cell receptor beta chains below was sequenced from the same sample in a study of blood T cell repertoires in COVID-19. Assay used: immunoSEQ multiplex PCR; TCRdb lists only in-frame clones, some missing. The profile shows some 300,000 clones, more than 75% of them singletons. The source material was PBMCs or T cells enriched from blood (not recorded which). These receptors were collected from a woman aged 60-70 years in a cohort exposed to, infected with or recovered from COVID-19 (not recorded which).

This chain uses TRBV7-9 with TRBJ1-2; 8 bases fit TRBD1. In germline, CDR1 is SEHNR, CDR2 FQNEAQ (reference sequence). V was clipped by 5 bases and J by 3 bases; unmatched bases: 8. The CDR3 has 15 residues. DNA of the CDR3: TGTGCCAGCAGCCTAGGACAGGGTAGGGACTATGGCTACACCTTC. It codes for CASSLGQGRDYGYTF.

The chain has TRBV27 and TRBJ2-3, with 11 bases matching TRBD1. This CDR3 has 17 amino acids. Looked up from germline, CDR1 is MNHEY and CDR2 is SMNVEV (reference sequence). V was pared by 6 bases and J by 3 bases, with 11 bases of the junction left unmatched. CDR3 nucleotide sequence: TGTGCCAGCAGCGGATGGCTGGGGACAGGGGGAACAGATACGCAGTATTTT. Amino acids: CASSGWLGTGGTDTQYF.

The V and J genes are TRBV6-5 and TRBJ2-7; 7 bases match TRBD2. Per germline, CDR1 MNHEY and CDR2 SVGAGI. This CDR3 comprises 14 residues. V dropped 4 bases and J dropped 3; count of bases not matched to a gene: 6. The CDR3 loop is CASSSAGALYEQYF. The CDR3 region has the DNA TGTGCCAGCAGTTCCGCGGGAGCCCTCTACGAGCAGTACTTC.

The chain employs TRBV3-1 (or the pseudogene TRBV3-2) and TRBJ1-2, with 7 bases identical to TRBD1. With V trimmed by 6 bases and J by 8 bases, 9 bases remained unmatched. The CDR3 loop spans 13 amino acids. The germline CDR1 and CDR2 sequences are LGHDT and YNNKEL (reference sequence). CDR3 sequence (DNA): TGTGCCAGCAGGCTACAGGGGTCGGGAGGCTACACCTTC. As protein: CASRLQGSGGYTF.

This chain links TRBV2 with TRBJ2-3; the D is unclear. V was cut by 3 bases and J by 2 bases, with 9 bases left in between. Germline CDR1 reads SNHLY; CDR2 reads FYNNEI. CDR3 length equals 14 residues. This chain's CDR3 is CASSEARTTDTQYF. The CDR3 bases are TGTGCCAGCAGTGAGGCCAGAACCACAGATACGCAGTATTTT.

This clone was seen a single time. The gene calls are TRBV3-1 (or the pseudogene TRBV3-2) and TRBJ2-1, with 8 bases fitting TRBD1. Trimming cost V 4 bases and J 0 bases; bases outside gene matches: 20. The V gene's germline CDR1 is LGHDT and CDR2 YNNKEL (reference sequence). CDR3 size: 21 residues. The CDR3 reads CASSPTQTRTGPFISYNEQFF. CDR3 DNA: TGTGCCAGCAGCCCGACTCAGACCCGGACAGGGCCCTTTATCTCCTACAATGAGCAGTTCTTC.

The CDR3 here is CASSSTSGRTSTDTQYF. The DNA for the CDR3 is TGTGCCAGCAGCTCGACTAGCGGGAGGACTAGCACAGATACGCAGTATTTT. This chain links TRBV7-2 with TRBJ2-3; 13 bases agree with TRBD2. Germline CDR1 SGHTA, CDR2 FQGNSA. The CDR3 loop spans 17 amino acids. J gave up 0 bases and V 4 bases, and 4 bases lay outside the gene matches. Using reference TRBV7-2 and TRBJ2-3 for the parts outside the CDR3, the full variable domain is GAGVSQSPSNKVTEKGKDVELRCDPISGHTALYWYRQSLGQGLEFLIYFQGNSAPDKSGLPSDRFSAERTGGSVSTLTIQRTQQEDSAVYLCASSSTSGRTSTDTQYFGPGTRLTVL.